The 8 T cell receptor beta chains given below trace back to one sample, sequenced in a study of CD8 T cells in Susac syndrome. Random hexamers served to reverse transcribe roughly 0.5 to 1 ug RNA. Each CDR3 protein is one row after TCRdb ran MiXCR on the immunoSEQ multiplex PCR reads. This table has over 300,000 distinct CDR3 sequences, just over 90% appearing once. Sequencing was carried out using CD4+ T cells from PBMCs. The receptors were gathered from a human donor with multiple sclerosis.

The chain links TRBV20-1 to TRBJ2-2, with a weak D call TRBD2 (5 bases). Trimming stripped 3 bases from V and 4 bases from J, with 9 bases between. In germline, CDR1 is DFQATT, CDR2 SNEGSKA (reference sequence). The CDR3 runs to 13 residues. CDR3 bases: TGCAGTGCTAGGAGGGTCTTCACCGGGGAGCTGTTTTTT. This sequence encodes CSARRVFTGELFF.

The rearrangement joins TRBV21-1 to TRBJ1-1. TRBV21-1 is listed as a pseudogene. This CDR3 is built from 14 residues. The CDR3: CASSKEGYLVEAFF. CDR3 DNA sequence: TGTGCCAGCAGCAAAGAGGGATACCTCGTTGAAGCTTTCTTT.

V usage is TRBV6-5 and J usage is TRBJ1-4; 12 positions agree with TRBD1. The CDR3 loop spans 14 amino acids. The V gene end was trimmed by 6 bases and the J gene end by 8 bases; junction bases not matched to a gene: 4. In germline, CDR1 is MNHEY, CDR2 SVGAGI. Written as DNA, the CDR3 is TGTGCCAGCAGACGGGACAGGGGGCGAGAAAAACTGTTTTTT. Its translation is CASRRDRGREKLFF.

The chain links TRBV15 to TRBJ2-1; 7 bases line up with TRBD2. V shed 4 bases, J shed 3 bases, and the junction held 3 bases outside the gene matches. Germline loops: CDR1 LNHNV, CDR2 YYDKDF (reference sequence). The CDR3 totals 14 residues. The CDR3 reads CATSKGLNYNEQFF. The CDR3, as DNA: TGTGCCACCAGCAAGGGACTAAACTACAATGAGCAGTTCTTC.

The gene calls are TRBV7-9 and TRBJ1-1; the match to TRBD1 covers 8 bases. CDR3 length equals 16 residues. Trimming at V came to 6 bases and at J to 5 bases, leaving 14 bases not matched to a gene. Germline V gene data show CDR1 as SEHNR and CDR2 as FQNEAQ (reference sequence). The DNA of the CDR3 is TGTGCCAGCAGTTCCGGAACAGGGGGTTTTGGGACTGAAGCTTTCTTT. Residues: CASSSGTGGFGTEAFF.

This clonotype is a singleton in its sample. One end of the junction does not line up with germline, which may come from a read error. This rearrangement joins TRBV7-7 to TRBJ2-2, with D possibly TRBD1 on 6 matching bases. The CDR3 consists of 14 residues. The germline V gene has CDR1 SSHAT and CDR2 FNYEAQ (reference sequence). The DNA of the CDR3 is TGTGCTAGCACCCCTGGTTCAGGGGCCGGGGAGCTGTTTTTT. This translates into CASTPGSGAGELFF.

The chain recombines TRBV9 with TRBJ1-1, with D perhaps matching TRBD1 (6 bases). V was trimmed by 1 base and J by 6 bases, leaving 13 bases between them. The CDR3 has 14 residues. Germline V gene data show CDR1 as SGDLS and CDR2 as YYNGEE. The CDR3 loop is CASSVTGSVSEAFF. CDR3 nucleotides: TGTGCCAGCAGCGTAACAGGGTCCGTTTCTGAAGCTTTCTTT.

This clonotype was recorded only once. J is TRBJ2-7 and V is TRBV19; D perhaps matches TRBD2 (6 bases). Trimming removed 2 bases from V and 4 bases from J, with 27 bases in between. Germline values: CDR1 LNHDA, CDR2 SQIVND (reference sequence). The length of the CDR3 is 19 residues. CDR3 region: CASSIFSGSSGRNRYEQYF. The DNA of the CDR3 is TGTGCCAGTAGTATATTCTCGGGTTCCTCGGGGAGGAACCGATACGAGCAGTACTTC.